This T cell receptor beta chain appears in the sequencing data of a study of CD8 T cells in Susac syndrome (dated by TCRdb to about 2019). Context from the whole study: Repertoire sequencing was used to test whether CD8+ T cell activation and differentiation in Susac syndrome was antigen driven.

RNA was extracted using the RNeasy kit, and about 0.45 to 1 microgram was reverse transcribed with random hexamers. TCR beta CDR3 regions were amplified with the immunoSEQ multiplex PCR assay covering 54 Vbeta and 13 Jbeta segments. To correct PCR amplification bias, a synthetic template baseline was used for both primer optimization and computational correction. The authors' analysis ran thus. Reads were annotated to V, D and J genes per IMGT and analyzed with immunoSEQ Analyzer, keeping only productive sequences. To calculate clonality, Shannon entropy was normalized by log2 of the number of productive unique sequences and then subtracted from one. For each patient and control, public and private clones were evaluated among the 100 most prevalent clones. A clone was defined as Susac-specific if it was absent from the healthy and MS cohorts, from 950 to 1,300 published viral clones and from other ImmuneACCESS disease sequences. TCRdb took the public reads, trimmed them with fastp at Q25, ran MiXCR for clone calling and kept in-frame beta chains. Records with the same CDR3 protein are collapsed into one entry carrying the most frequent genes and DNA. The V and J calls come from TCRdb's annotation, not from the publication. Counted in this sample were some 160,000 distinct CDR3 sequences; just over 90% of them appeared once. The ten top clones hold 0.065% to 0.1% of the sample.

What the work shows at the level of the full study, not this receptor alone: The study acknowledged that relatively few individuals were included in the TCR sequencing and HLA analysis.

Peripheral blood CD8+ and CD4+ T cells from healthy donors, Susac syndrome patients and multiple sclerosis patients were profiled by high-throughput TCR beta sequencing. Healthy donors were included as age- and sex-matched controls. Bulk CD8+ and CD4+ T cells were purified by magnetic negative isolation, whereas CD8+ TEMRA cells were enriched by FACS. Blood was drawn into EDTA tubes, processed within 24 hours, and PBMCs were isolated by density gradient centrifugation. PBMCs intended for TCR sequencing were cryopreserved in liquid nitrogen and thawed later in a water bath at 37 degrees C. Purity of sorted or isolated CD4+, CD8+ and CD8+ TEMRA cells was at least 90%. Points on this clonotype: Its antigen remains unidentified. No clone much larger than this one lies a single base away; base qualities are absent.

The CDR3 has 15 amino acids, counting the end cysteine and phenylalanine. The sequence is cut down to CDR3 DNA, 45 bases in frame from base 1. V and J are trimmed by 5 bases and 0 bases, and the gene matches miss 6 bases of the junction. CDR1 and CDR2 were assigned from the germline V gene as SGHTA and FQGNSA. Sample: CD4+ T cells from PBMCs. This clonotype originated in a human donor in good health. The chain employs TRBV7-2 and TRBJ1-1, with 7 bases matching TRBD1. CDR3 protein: CASSHAGGLNTEAFF. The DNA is TGTGCCAGCAGCCACGCAGGGGGATTGAACACTGAAGCTTTCTTT.